A single count supports the clone carrying this TCR beta chain. The data derive from a study of blood T cell repertoires in COVID-19. About the study: Sites across the United States, Italy and Spain contributed samples from acute and convalescent COVID-19. T cells, B-cell-depleted T cells, or PBMCs supplied cDNA or gDNA.

The method was immunoSEQ multiplex PCR; TCRdb's version includes in-frame clones alone and lacks a portion of them. The sample lists fewer than 300,000 clones, more than 85% occurring once. Individuals drawn from 20 to 30 US areas were roughly 18 to 95 years old. In Cohort 3, a recovered donor had either two negative PCRs, clearance, or symptom resolution. This TCR came from a man aged 35 to 55 who had recovered from COVID-19. Source material: PBMCs or T cells enriched from blood (not recorded which).

The CDR3 is CASRAWGHTELYNEQFF. For the CDR3, the DNA is TGTGCCAGCAGGGCTTGGGGGCACACAGAACTATACAATGAGCAGTTCTTC. The chain carries TRBV2 and TRBJ2-1, with D maybe TRBD1 (6 bases). Per germline, CDR1 SNHLY and CDR2 FYNNEI. V shed 6 bases and J shed 4 bases, with 22 bases lying between them. This CDR3 is built from 17 residues.